This entry concerns a single TCR beta chain. Its recognized antigen is unknown. Per-base quality was not reported, and no clone a single base away is much larger than it. Library preparation used the immunoSEQ multiplex PCR assay. In most patients, genomic DNA was isolated using the Qiagen DNeasy Blood and Tissue Kit and sent frozen to Adaptive Biotechnologies for TCR sequencing. For most patients, high-throughput TCR-beta CDR3 sequencing of genomic DNA was performed by Adaptive Biotechnologies. The authors processed their data as follows. Adaptive's ImmunoSEQ software was the source of the TCR sequencing data for 18 patients, while a few other patients were processed with MiXCR and VDJtools. To correct CD4 versus CD8 sorting errors, any sequence found in both subsets at a frequency ratio below 5:1 was removed. CDR3 nucleotide sequences shared between donor and recipient were removed because the origin of such sequences could not be assigned. To count as alloreactive, a clone needed at least 2-fold expansion over unstimulated cells and a minimum CFSE-low frequency of 0.002% (template counts) or 0.001% (read counts). Clones detected in sequenced pre-transplant spleen, lymph node, or MLR CFSE-low populations of the donor or recipient were defined as mappable. Cumulative frequency of alloreactive clones was calculated as a percentage of all sequences weighted by copy number. Sourced from immuneACCESS, this table was stored by TCRdb with only in-frame sequences that have V and J called. A share of the clones is absent; for the studies checked, an unresolved V gene accounts for under half, and the remainder has no known explanation. The V and J calls and clone size were taken over from that table, and D and trimming were inferred from the DNA. For this sample there are about 50,000 clones; 92% appear just once. The ten largest clones take up about 2.6% of the sample.

The data originate from a study of graft-versus-host responses after intestinal transplantation (dated by TCRdb to the early 2020s). About the study as a whole: The transplants that recipients got were multivisceral, liver-intestinal, or isolated intestinal. Every recipient was given anti-thymocyte globulin induction, followed by about three years of maintenance tacrolimus and steroids. After intestinal transplantation, graft-versus-host and host-versus-graft alloreactive T cell clones were followed in the graft, circulation and bone marrow using bulk TCR-beta CDR3 sequencing. To identify alloreactive clones, pre-transplant mixed lymphocyte reaction products were sequenced and then compared with unstimulated pre-transplant donor and recipient T cells. A cohort of 24 intestinal transplant recipients, including one retransplant, was enrolled, and a few patients lacking pretransplant specimens were excluded. A peak of at least 4% donor T cells among recipient peripheral blood mononuclear cells was the definition used for donor T cell macrochimerism. Samples from three later patients were sequenced in-house on an Illumina MiSeq with MiXCR processing rather than by the commercial service.

The meaning of the sample's time point label: cells obtained before transplantation from donor or recipient. CD3+CD4+ and CD3+CD8+ populations were FACS-sorted from unstimulated pre-transplant donor and recipient cells taken from spleen or lymph nodes. What the research found in general, with its limitations: Early after transplant, declines in HvG clones were associated with peak levels of circulating GvH clones. GvH clones were found in recipient bone marrow, and some of the GvH clones appeared earlier in ileal mucosa or blood, which is consistent with an intestinal mucosal origin. Conclusions were limited by the relatively low number and heterogeneity of intestinal transplant patients. In patients with donor T cell macrochimerism, the allografts had high GvH to HvG T cell clonal ratios.

The germline V gene (reference sequence) sets CDR1 to LNHDA and CDR2 to SQIVND. Deletion took 7 bases off V and 6 bases off J, with a span of 12 bases between the germline ends. Its CDR3 holds 13 amino acids, cysteine through phenylalanine. Of the read, only the CDR3 DNA is kept; its 39 bases are in frame from base 1. The receptor chain draws on TRBV19 and TRBJ2-2, and perhaps TRBD1 as D gene, on 5 matching bases. The clonotype was recovered from a human donor who was the organ donor for an intestinal transplant. Source: unstimulated CD4+ T cells sorted from spleen or lymph node cells, taken before transplant. The CDR3 region: CASNGQGPGELFF. In nucleotide form, the sequence is TGTGCCAGTAACGGACAAGGGCCCGGGGAGCTGTTTTTT.